The 28 T cell receptor beta chains in this list originate from one sample, sequenced in a study of blood T cell repertoires in COVID-19. Sequenced by immunoSEQ multiplex PCR; TCRdb stores in-frame clones only, minus some. The sample has approximately 220,000 clones; 83% are singletons. Sequencing input: peripheral blood. The receptors were sampled from a woman aged 40 to 49 with active or convalescent COVID-19.

This chain links TRBV27 with TRBJ2-2, with TRBD2 matching over 9 bases. This CDR3 spans 17 amino acids. V lost 1 base, J lost 7 bases, and 10 bases stayed unmatched. Germline CDR1 is MNHEY and CDR2 is SMNVEV (reference sequence). Here the CDR3 DNA reads TGTGCCAGCAGTTTATATCCCGCGGGGGGGGTAAGCGGGGAGCTGTTTTTT. Encoded protein: CASSLYPAGGVSGELFF.

The J gene is TRBJ1-1, the V gene TRBV5-1; 11 bases align to TRBD1. With 4 bases clipped from V and 5 bases from J, the junction kept 7 bases outside the gene matches. The germline V gene has CDR1 SGHRS and CDR2 YFSETQ. The CDR3 has 15 residues. As DNA, the CDR3 is TGCGCCAGCAGCAAAAAGGACAGGGGGCTAACTGAAGCTTTCTTT. Protein sequence: CASSKKDRGLTEAFF.

The J gene is TRBJ2-6, the V gene TRBV13; D not resolved. Germline V gene data show CDR1 as PRHDT and CDR2 as FYEKMQ (reference sequence). This CDR3 has 13 residues. V lost 7 bases and J 3 bases, leaving 7 bases between the germline ends. CDR3 amino acids: CASILRGANVLTF. The CDR3 nucleotides read TGTGCCAGCATCCTTCGTGGGGCCAACGTCCTGACTTTC.

The V gene is TRBV11-3, the J gene TRBJ2-7; 9 bases match TRBD1. The CDR3 has 14 residues. CDR1 and CDR2 from the germline V gene are SGHNT and YENEEA. V lost 2 bases, J lost 6 bases, and 5 bases stayed unmatched. CDR3 loop: CASSLQQGASEQYF. For the CDR3, the DNA is TGTGCCAGCAGCTTACAACAGGGGGCGTCCGAGCAGTACTTC.

The J gene is TRBJ2-7, the V gene TRBV10-3, with 12 positions matching TRBD1. CDR3 size: 14 residues. CDR1 and CDR2 from the germline V gene are ENHRY and SYGVKD. J was trimmed by 5 bases and V by 7 bases; bases with no gene match: 6. CDR3: CAITGTGGLDEQYF. CDR3 DNA: TGTGCCATCACCGGGACAGGGGGCTTGGACGAGCAGTACTTC.

In regard to this clone: Compared with germline, one end of the junction differs, possibly owing to a read error. The genes are TRBV7-7 and TRBJ2-5, with 8 nucleotides matching TRBD1. Germline CDR1 is SSHAT and CDR2 is FNYEAQ (reference sequence). This CDR3 has 15 amino acids. CDR3 DNA: TGTGCTAGCAGCTCCCAGACAGGGGTTAGGGAGACCCAGTACTTC. It translates to CASSSQTGVRETQYF.

About this clone itself: Because it lacks the conserved phenylalanine or tryptophan at the end, this CDR3 is likely a read error. The limits of the CDR3 on the DNA are not certain, so only TCRdb's listed CDR3 is given. The chain is built from TRBV28 and TRBJ2-7; TRBD1 is taken as the D call from the table, unchecked against the DNA. CDR1 is MDHEN and CDR2 is SYDVKM in the germline V gene. Counting both end residues, the CDR3 totals 9 amino acids. CDR3 in amino acids: CASTRNRVI.

The chain uses TRBV29-1 and TRBJ2-2; 9 bases map to TRBD1. The V gene's germline CDR1 is SQVTM and CDR2 ANQGSEA. V lost 0 bases to trimming and J lost 7 bases; unmatched junction nucleotides: 15. The CDR3 length is 18 residues. CDR3 in amino acids: CSVEDLGRRDRDFGELFF. The CDR3 DNA sequence: TGCAGCGTTGAAGATCTCGGCCGTCGGGACAGGGACTTCGGGGAGCTGTTTTTT.

This clone was counted a single time. V usage is TRBV30 and J usage is TRBJ1-6, with 9 bases aligning to TRBD1. Trimming at V came to 2 bases and at J to 10 bases, leaving 3 bases not matched to a gene. This CDR3 region has 13 residues. Looked up from germline, CDR1 is GTSNPN and CDR2 is SVGIG (reference sequence). CDR3 nucleotides: TGTGCCTGGAGTCCGACAGGGGGATCACCCCTCCACTTT. It encodes CAWSPTGGSPLHF.

The chain joins TRBV7-3 to TRBJ2-5, with a possible D match to TRBD1 (5 bases). The CDR3 sequence is 13 residues long. Between the trimmed V and J ends, which lost 5 bases and 6 bases, there was a span of 13 bases. Germline CDR1 and CDR2: SGHTA and FQGTGA. The CDR3 nucleotides are TGTGCCAGCAGCGATACCCCAGGGAAGACCCAGTACTTC. Its protein product is CASSDTPGKTQYF.

Concerning this clone: The junction departs from germline at one end; a sequencing error may be responsible. The genes are TRBV7-7 and TRBJ2-7; a weak D match, TRBD1 (6 bases). The germline V gene encodes CDR1 SSHAT and CDR2 FNYEAQ (reference sequence). The CDR3 has 14 amino acids. This chain's CDR3 is CASSPSTGAYEQYF. The CDR3 DNA is TGTGCTAGCAGCCCCTCGACAGGAGCCTACGAGCAGTACTTC.

V usage is TRBV6-2 or TRBV6-3 and J usage is TRBJ2-2; 8 nucleotides align to TRBD2. After removal of 1 base from V and 6 bases from J, the junction contained 10 bases not matched to a gene. There are 17 residues in the CDR3. Germline lookup yields CDR1 MNHEY and CDR2 SVGEGT. The CDR3 here is CASSYLAGLSPPGELFF. The CDR3 bases are TGTGCCAGCAGTTACTTAGCGGGGCTCAGTCCCCCCGGGGAGCTGTTTTTT.

This sequence joins TRBV10-1 and TRBJ2-5, with D tentatively TRBD1 (6 bases). The CDR3 contains 16 residues. CDR1 and CDR2 (germline): WNHNN, SYGVQD (reference sequence). With 0 bases removed from V and 6 bases from J, the gap between germline ends came to 17 bases. CDR3 DNA: TGCGCCAGCAGTGAGTCGGGTTGGGGGCTGTTTAAGACCCAGTACTTC. This gives the protein CASSESGWGLFKTQYF.

The chain recombines TRBV27 with TRBJ2-3; D not resolved. This CDR3 is 13 amino acids long. Trimming pared 5 bases from V and 0 bases from J, leaving 6 bases between. Germline CDR1 reads MNHEY; CDR2 reads SMNVEV (reference sequence). This chain's CDR3 is CASSLGSTDTQYF. The CDR3 coding sequence is TGTGCCAGCAGTCTCGGGAGCACAGATACGCAGTATTTT.

V and J are TRBV9 and TRBJ1-1, with 8 positions matching TRBD1. The V gene's germline CDR1 is SGDLS and CDR2 YYNGEE. This CDR3 spans 15 amino acids. V shed 6 bases, J shed 5 bases, and the junction held 12 bases outside the gene matches. CDR3 amino acids: CASTSLRGRGTEAFF. As DNA, the CDR3 is TGTGCCAGCACTTCCCTCAGGGGGCGGGGTACTGAAGCTTTCTTT.

This clone appeared a single time. The chain links TRBV5-8 to TRBJ1-1; a weak D match, TRBD1 (5 bases). This CDR3 has 15 residues. V was trimmed by 0 bases and J by 4 bases, leaving 13 bases between them. Germline V gene data show CDR1 as SGHTS and CDR2 as YDEGEE. CDR3 loop: CASSLVGQGRTEAFF. In nucleotides, the CDR3 is TGTGCCAGCAGCTTGGTGGGGCAGGGCCGCACTGAAGCTTTCTTT.

The chain combines TRBV19 with TRBJ2-5; 13 bases match TRBD2. The V gene end was trimmed by 9 bases and the J gene end by 5 bases; junction bases not matched to a gene: 6. In germline, CDR1 is LNHDA, CDR2 SQIVND (reference sequence). The CDR3 length is 14 residues. The CDR3 spells CASGLAGVLETQYF. The CDR3 DNA is TGTGCCAGCGGACTAGCGGGAGTTTTGGAGACCCAGTACTTC.

The chain is built from TRBV19 and TRBJ2-7, with D possibly matching TRBD1 (5 bases). The V end was cut by 2 bases, the J end by 0 bases, with 8 bases between. CDR3 length equals 14 residues. Germline V CDR1 and CDR2: LNHDA, SQIVND (reference sequence). This CDR3 is CASSIQGSSYEQYF. CDR3 DNA: TGTGCCAGTAGTATACAGGGATCCTCCTACGAGCAGTACTTC.

The CDR3: CASSLTEYSYNEQFF. The DNA of the CDR3 is TGTGCCAGCAGTTTGACAGAGTACTCCTACAATGAGCAGTTCTTC. This chain uses TRBV6-6 with TRBJ2-1, with a tentative D call TRBD1 (5 bases). Germline V gene sequence: CDR1 MNHNY, CDR2 SVGAGI (reference sequence). The ends were cut back, 4 bases at V and 0 bases at J, with 10 bases in the middle. The CDR3 has 15 amino acids.

This chain uses TRBV20-1 with TRBJ1-2; D perhaps matches TRBD1 (5 bases). CDR1 is DFQATT, CDR2 SNEGSKA, per germline (reference sequence). There are 11 residues in the CDR3. The ends were cut back, 3 bases at V and 7 bases at J, with 9 bases in the middle. The CDR3 region has the DNA TGCAGTGCTAGGGGTACAGGTGGCTACACCTTC. Residues: CSARGTGGYTF.

The CDR3: CASKSLQGNSGNTIYF. In DNA form, the CDR3 reads TGTGCCAGTAAATCACTACAGGGGAACTCTGGAAACACCATATATTTT. The chain uses TRBV19 and TRBJ1-3; 7 bases are a match to TRBD1. The CDR3 extends over 16 amino acids. CDR1 and CDR2 from the germline V gene are LNHDA and SQIVND (reference sequence). V dropped 7 bases and J dropped 0; count of bases not matched to a gene: 9. Filled out from reference TRBV19 and TRBJ1-3, the complete variable domain reads DGGITQSPKYLFRKEGQNVTLSCEQNLNHDAMYWYRQDPGQGLRLIYYSQIVNDFQKGDIAEGYSVSREKKESFPLTVTSAQKNPTAFYLCASKSLQGNSGNTIYFGEGSWLTVV.

The chain has TRBV27 and TRBJ2-3; D not certain. Per the germline V gene, CDR1 is MNHEY and CDR2 is SMNVEV (reference sequence). The length of the CDR3 is 13 residues. Trimming shortened V by 3 bases and J by 4 bases, and 8 bases separated the two germline ends. The CDR3 DNA is TGTGCCAGCAGTTTCCGAGCCGCAGATACGCAGTATTTT. This translates into CASSFRAADTQYF.

This chain joins TRBV7-6 and TRBJ1-3; a possible D gene is TRBD1 (5 bases). V lost 3 bases and J 0 bases, leaving 12 bases between the germline ends. The CDR3 totals 16 residues. Germline V gene lookup returns CDR1 SGHVS and CDR2 FNYEAQ. For the CDR3, the DNA is TGTGCCAGCAGCTTCCCGGGGGAAGCCTCTGGAAACACCATATATTTT. Residues: CASSFPGEASGNTIYF.

As DNA, the CDR3 is TGTGCCAGCAGCCCCGATACTAAGGGGTCCTATCCTGGGGCCAACGTCCTGACTTTC. This codes for CASSPDTKGSYPGANVLTF. V is TRBV9 and J is TRBJ2-6; perhaps TRBD1 as D (5 bases). Germline CDR1 and CDR2: SGDLS and YYNGEE. The CDR3 consists of 19 residues. Trimming shortened V by 4 bases and J by 2 bases, and 22 bases separated the two germline ends.

The V gene is TRBV19, the J gene TRBJ1-1, with 7 bases aligning to TRBD1. CDR1 and CDR2 from the germline V gene are LNHDA and SQIVND (reference sequence). This CDR3 spans 12 amino acids. V lost 2 bases, J lost 10 bases, and 4 bases stayed unmatched. The CDR3 bases are TGTGCCAGTAGTATACTGACAGGGAGAGCTTTCTTT. Translation gives CASSILTGRAFF.

The chain couples TRBV7-2 to TRBJ1-1; tentative D call: TRBD1 (5 bases). The CDR3 extends over 14 amino acids. The V and J ends lost 3 bases and 1 base respectively, with 9 bases between them. Per germline, CDR1 SGHTA and CDR2 FQGNSA. As DNA, the CDR3 is TGTGCCAGCAGCTTTCAGGGTGCGAACACTGAAGCTTTCTTT. Its translation: CASSFQGANTEAFF.

In its sample, this clone was seen once. V gene TRBV12-3 or TRBV12-4 combines with J gene TRBJ2-5; TRBD1 is a possible D gene (5 bases). Trimming cost V 7 bases and J 5 bases, with 11 bases left between them. CDR3 length equals 12 residues. The DNA for the CDR3 is TGTGCCAGCACTCAGGGCAGGGAGACCCAGTACTTC. Its translation is CASTQGRETQYF.

V is TRBV19 and J is TRBJ2-1; 12 positions match TRBD2. The CDR3 is 17 amino acids. The germline V gene encodes CDR1 LNHDA and CDR2 SQIVND (reference sequence). V shed 5 bases, J shed 8 bases, and the junction held 13 bases outside the gene matches. CDR3 DNA sequence: TGTGCCAGTAGTCTCGGACTAGCGGGGAGCCGAGCCTATGAGCAGTTCTTC. Residues: CASSLGLAGSRAYEQFF.